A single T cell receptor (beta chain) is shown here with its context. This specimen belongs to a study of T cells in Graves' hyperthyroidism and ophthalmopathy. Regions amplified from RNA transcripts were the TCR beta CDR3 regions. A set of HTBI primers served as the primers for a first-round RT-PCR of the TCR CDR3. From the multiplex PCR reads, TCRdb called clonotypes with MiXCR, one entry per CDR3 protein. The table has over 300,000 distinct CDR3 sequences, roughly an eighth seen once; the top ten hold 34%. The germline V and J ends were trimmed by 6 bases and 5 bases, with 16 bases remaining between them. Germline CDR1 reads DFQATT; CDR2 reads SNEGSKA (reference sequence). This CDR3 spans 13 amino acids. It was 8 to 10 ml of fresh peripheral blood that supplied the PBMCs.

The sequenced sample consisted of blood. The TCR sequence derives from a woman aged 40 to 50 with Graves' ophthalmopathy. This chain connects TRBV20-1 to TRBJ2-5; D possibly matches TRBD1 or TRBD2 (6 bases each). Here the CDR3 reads CSALVQGRETQYF. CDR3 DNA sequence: TGCAGTGCATTGGTCCAGGGGAGGGAGACCCAGTACTTC.